This TCR beta chain appears in the sequencing data of a study of blood T cells in healthy people across ages. Study-wide results and caveats: Whereas aged donors had fewer naive CD4+ cells, long-lived donors had more of them and higher diversity. TCR beta diversity, measured per million T cells, fell in a roughly linear way with age. One million T cells yielded diversity estimates that were considered underestimates.

From germline, CDR1 is MGHDK and CDR2 SYGVNS. V dropped 6 bases and J dropped 4; count of bases not matched to a gene: 4. The CDR3 is made up of 13 amino acids. A second PCR, run for about 7 to 11 cycles, used a sample-barcoded 5' primer plus a J-beta primer mix. One entry per CDR3 protein, called by TCRdb with MiXCR from the 5' RACE reads. The data contain more than 1.4 million distinct CDR3 sequences, around 42% of them singletons. Note on this clonotype: Its specificity is not known.

The clonotype originates from a woman aged 18-29 years in good health. The specimen was blood. The chain combines TRBV25-1 with TRBJ1-1; 8 nucleotides line up with TRBD1. The CDR3 sequence: CASRAGQATEAFF. The CDR3 nucleotides read TGTGCCAGCAGGGCGGGACAGGCCACTGAAGCTTTCTTT.